This T cell receptor beta chain was sequenced during a study of shared T cell receptors in the human thymus (dated by TCRdb to the early 2020s). Describing the broader study: The study investigated the way shared, self-reactive T-cell receptor alpha chains are produced in the human thymus.

Counted from cysteine to phenylalanine, this CDR3 has 16 amino acids. Kept here is only the CDR3 DNA, which spans 48 bases and is read in frame from base 1. To prepare the library, the immunoSEQ multiplex PCR assay was applied. TCRdb's version of the immuneACCESS table is confined to in-frame rearrangements and falls short of the full clone set. An unresolved V gene accounts for under half of the shortfall where checked; the remainder is of unknown origin. This sample comprises about 500,000 clones, around three quarters of them detected only once. The ten largest clones represent about 0.014% of the sample. Points on this clone: Its antigen is currently not known. The record has no base qualities; no much larger clone is one base away.

The data were also submitted as part of a second study, on human thymus T cells. The second study, in turn, reports: The donors were immunologically healthy infants in Finland who had open corrective cardiac surgery for congenital heart defects. Thymus tissue was obtained as surgical resects removed during corrective cardiac surgery. Usage of V and J gene segments appeared to be biased in both the thymic and the peripheral blood repertoires. According to the related research, thymic TCR repertoires were highly overlapping among unrelated individuals. The study described the TCR alpha and beta repertoires in roughly 8 infant thymus samples and a few matching peripheral blood samples. Donor ages ranging from roughly 6 to 250 days were recorded, and more than 5 male and a couple of female infants were included in the cohort. Thymocytes were mechanically released from the tissue and were stored as pellets of roughly 9.5-30 million cells at -70 degrees C. A QIAsymphony instrument was used to extract genomic DNA from frozen cell pellets. The immunoSEQ multiplex PCR assay was used to amplify the TCRB and TCRAD loci from a standardized amount of quality-controlled genomic DNA. The V(D)J region was spanned by amplicons of a length sufficient to cover the CDR3 and to identify V and J genes. Through the commercial immunoSEQ service, the amplicons were sequenced on an Illumina platform. Primer bias and sequencing errors were corrected as previously described, and TCRAD and TCRB definitions were based on the IMGT database. Analysis of the repertoires was done with immunoSEQ Analyzer 3.0 and VDJTools and included basic statistics, V/J segment usage, diversity estimates, rarefaction and pairwise overlap. To estimate diversity, the Chao1, ChaoE, Efron-Thisted, Shannon and inverse Simpson indices were applied, and diversity was also estimated on datasets down-sampled to the smallest sample. Repertoire overlap was assessed by strict matching of CDR3 nucleotide sequence, V gene and J gene, and clustering was done by Jaccard-based multidimensional scaling. On average, roughly 810,000 unique TCRB clonotypes were obtained from thymus samples, compared with roughly 84,000 from blood samples.

This TCR was sampled from a boy under two years old with a congenital heart defect. Donor details come from another sample of the same person, matched by shared clones. The receptor chain draws on TRBV21-1 and TRBJ2-3; TRBD2, the table's D call, lacks a check against the DNA. TRBV21-1 is a pseudogene locus. What was sequenced was thymocytes. The DNA reads as follows: TGTGCCAGCAGCCGTCCGGGGACTAGCGGCACAGATACGCAGTATTTT. It is translated as CASSRPGTSGTDTQYF.